A selection of T cell receptor beta chains follows, all from one sample in a study of CD8 T cells in Susac syndrome. TCRdb called the immunoSEQ multiplex PCR reads again in MiXCR, with one record for every CDR3 protein. The sample includes roughly 50,000 distinct CDR3 sequences, 92% of them seen just once. Sequences were obtained from CD8+ T cells from PBMCs. The source is a human donor in good health. CDR3s include the opening cysteine and the closing phenylalanine or tryptophan. The D gene is left open where the match is weak. Not all rows give a size; the values are once, few, many and, for expanded clones, a class.

j_call,clone_size,d_call,v_call,cdr3_nt,cdr3_aa
TRBJ2-2,NA,TRBD2,TRBV5-1,TGCGCCAGCAGCTTACTAGCGGGAGTCAACACCGGGGAGCTGTTTTTT,CASSLLAGVNTGELFF
TRBJ2-1,NA,NA,TRBV25-1,TGTGCCAGCAGACTAAAACAGGGCTCCTACAATGAGCAGTTCTTC,CASRLKQGSYNEQFF
TRBJ2-7,NA,NA,TRBV20-1,TGCAGTGCTAGAGACTACCTCGGCCTCTCCTACGAGCAGTACTTC,CSARDYLGLSYEQYF
TRBJ2-7,once,NA,TRBV7-9,TGTGCCAGCAGCTTAATGAACTACGAGCAGTACTTC,CASSLMNYEQYF
TRBJ2-4,NA,TRBD2,TRBV20-1,TGCAGTGCTAGAGACACGGGAGGATCCCTAGCCAAAAACATTCAGTACTTC,CSARDTGGSLAKNIQYF
TRBJ2-2,once,TRBD2,TRBV4-1,TGCGCCAGCAGCCACGGACTAGCGGGCACCCCCGGGGAGCTGTTTTTT,CASSHGLAGTPGELFF
TRBJ2-2,NA,TRBD1,TRBV10-3,TGTGCCATCAGCCCTACAGGGGGCGGGGAGCTGTTTTTT,CAISPTGGGELFF
TRBJ1-1,NA,TRBD1,TRBV27,TGTGCCAGCAGCCCTGGGGCAGGGGGGACTGAAGCTTTCTTT,CASSPGAGGTEAFF
TRBJ2-1,NA,TRBD2,TRBV7-9,TGTGCCAGCAGCTTATCTTTAGCGGGAGGGCCAGGAGATGAGCAGTTCTTC,CASSLSLAGGPGDEQFF
TRBJ2-4,NA,NA,TRBV27,TGTGCCAGCAGTTTATTGGGGCAGGGAGCCAAAAACATTCAGTACTTC,CASSLLGQGAKNIQYF
TRBJ2-7,NA,TRBD2,TRBV5-1,TGCGCCAGCAGCTTGGTACCTAGCGGGACCTTATACGAGCAGTACTTC,CASSLVPSGTLYEQYF
TRBJ1-1,NA,NA,TRBV7-9,TGTGCCAGCAGCTTGGGGTTGGGATTGTCTGAAGCTTTCTTT,CASSLGLGLSEAFF
TRBJ2-6,NA,NA,TRBV20-1,TGCAGTGCTAGAGATCGGGGGACTGGGGCCAACGTCCTGACTTTC,CSARDRGTGANVLTF
TRBJ2-1,NA,NA,TRBV6-5,TGTGCCAGCAGTTACCCGGGGGCCAGCACTGAGCAGTTCTTC,CASSYPGASTEQFF
TRBJ2-7,NA,TRBD1,TRBV11-2,TGTGCCAGCAGCTTCGGGGGCGGGACAGGTTTTTACGAGCAGTACTTC,CASSFGGGTGFYEQYF
TRBJ2-5,NA,NA,TRBV3-1,TGTGCCAGCAGCACAGACAGCCTGACGTACCAAGAGACCCAGTACTTC,CASSTDSLTYQETQYF
TRBJ2-6,NA,NA,TRBV27,TGTGCCAGCAGTTTTACAGGTACCTCTGGGGCCAACGTCCTGACTTTC,CASSFTGTSGANVLTF
TRBJ2-7,once,TRBD1,TRBV4-1,TGCGCCAGCAGCCAGGAGACAGGGTTCTACGAGCAGTACTTC,CASSQETGFYEQYF
TRBJ2-4,NA,TRBD1,TRBV5-1,TGCGCCAGCAGCAGGGGACAGGGGGTCCTTATAGCCAAAAACATTCAGTACTTC,CASSRGQGVLIAKNIQYF
TRBJ2-7,NA,TRBD2,TRBV29-1,TGCAGCGTTGAAGCGGGGACTAGCGGGAGATTCTACGAGCAGTACTTC,CSVEAGTSGRFYEQYF
TRBJ2-7,once,NA,TRBV7-9,TGTGCCAGCAGCTCGACTATCTCCTACGAGCAGTACTTC,CASSSTISYEQYF
TRBJ2-1,NA,NA,TRBV11-2,TGTGCCAGCAGCCTCCCGGGGGCGGGAGTAACCCTTAAGGCTTATTCGGCCTACAATGAGCAGTTCTTC,CASSLPGAGVTLKAYSAYNEQFF